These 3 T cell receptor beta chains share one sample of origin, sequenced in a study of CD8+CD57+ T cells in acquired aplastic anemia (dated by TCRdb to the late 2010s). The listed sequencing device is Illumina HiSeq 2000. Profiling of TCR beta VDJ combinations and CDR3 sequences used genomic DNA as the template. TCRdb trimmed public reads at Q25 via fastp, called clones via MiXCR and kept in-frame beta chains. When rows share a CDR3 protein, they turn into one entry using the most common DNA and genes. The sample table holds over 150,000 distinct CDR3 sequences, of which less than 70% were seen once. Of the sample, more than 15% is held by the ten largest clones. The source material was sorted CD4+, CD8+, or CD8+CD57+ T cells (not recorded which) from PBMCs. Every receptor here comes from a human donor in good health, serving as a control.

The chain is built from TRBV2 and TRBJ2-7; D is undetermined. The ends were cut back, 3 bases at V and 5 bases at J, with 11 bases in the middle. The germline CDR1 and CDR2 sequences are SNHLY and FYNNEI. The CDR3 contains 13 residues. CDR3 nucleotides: TGTGCCAGCAGTGAGGACCAGTCTCACGAGCAGTACTTC. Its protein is CASSEDQSHEQYF.

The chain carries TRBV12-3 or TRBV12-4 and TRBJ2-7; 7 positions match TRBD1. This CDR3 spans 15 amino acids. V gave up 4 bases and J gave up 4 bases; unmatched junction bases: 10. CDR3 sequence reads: CASSSSETGRYEQYF. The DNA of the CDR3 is TGTGCCAGCAGTTCGTCCGAGACAGGGCGGTACGAGCAGTACTTC.

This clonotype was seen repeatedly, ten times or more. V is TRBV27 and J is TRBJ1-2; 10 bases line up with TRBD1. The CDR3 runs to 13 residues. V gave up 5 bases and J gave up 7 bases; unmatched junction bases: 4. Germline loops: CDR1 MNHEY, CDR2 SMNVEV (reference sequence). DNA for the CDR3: TGTGCCAGCAGTAGAGGGACAGGGGTTGGCTACACCTTC. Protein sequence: CASSRGTGVGYTF.